These 30 T cell receptor beta chains originate from one sample sequenced in a study of cytomegalovirus exposure and HLA in healthy donors. TCRdb's table, derived via immunoSEQ multiplex PCR, lists solely in-frame clones and lacks some. The sample has tens of thousands of clones; roughly 88% are singletons. Source material: PBMCs. The receptors were sampled from a man aged 25 to 40 in good health and CMV-seronegative.

This chain joins TRBV28 and TRBJ1-3, with TRBD1 matching over 8 bases. The CDR3 spans 16 residues. Per the germline V gene, CDR1 is MDHEN and CDR2 is SYDVKM. The V segment lost 4 bases and the J segment 2 bases; nucleotides outside the gene matches: 7. The CDR3 region is CASSSRTGRTGNTIYF. In DNA form, the CDR3 reads TGTGCCAGCAGTTCACGGACAGGGAGGACTGGAAACACCATATATTTT. The full variable domain, its missing parts supplied by reference TRBV28 and TRBJ1-3, is DVKVTQSSRYLVKRTGEKVFLECVQDMDHENMFWYRQDPGLGLRLIYFSYDVKMKEKGDIPEGYSVSREKKERFSLILESASTNQTSMYLCASSSRTGRTGNTIYFGEGSWLTVV.

This clone was recorded a few times. V usage is TRBV6-4 and J usage is TRBJ2-2, with TRBD1 as a possible D gene (6 bases). Trimming took off 2 bases at V and 1 base at J, with 8 bases between the two ends. Germline V gives CDR1 MRHNA, CDR2 SNTAGT. The CDR3 sequence is 15 residues long. CDR3 sequence: CASSDPGQNTGELFF. CDR3 sequence (DNA): TGTGCCAGCAGTGACCCGGGACAGAACACCGGGGAGCTGTTTTTT.

The chain carries TRBV7-9 and TRBJ1-2, with TRBD1 matching over 8 bases. J was trimmed by 5 bases and V by 6 bases; bases with no gene match: 17. The CDR3 loop spans 17 amino acids. Germline loops: CDR1 SEHNR, CDR2 FQNEAQ (reference sequence). CDR3 DNA sequence: TGTGCCAGCAGTTCCCTCGGACAGGGCGGTTTAGAGTATGGCTACACCTTC. Protein product: CASSSLGQGGLEYGYTF.

This clone has just one count. The V gene is TRBV7-9, the J gene TRBJ2-5; D remains unclear. V shed 3 bases and J shed 5 bases, with 13 bases lying between them. CDR3 length: 14 residues. The germline gives CDR1 SEHNR, CDR2 FQNEAQ (reference sequence). CDR3 nucleotide sequence: TGTGCCAGCAGCTTTCGCGGAGTTGGGGAGACCCAGTACTTC. This sequence encodes CASSFRGVGETQYF.

The chain uses TRBV11-2 and TRBJ1-1; no clear D. V shed 2 bases and J shed 2 bases, with 6 bases lying between them. Germline CDR1 SGHAT, CDR2 FQNNGV. The CDR3 has 13 residues. CDR3 loop: CASSLNSNTEAFF. The CDR3 nucleotides read TGTGCCAGCAGCTTAAACAGCAACACTGAAGCTTTCTTT. Full variable domain (missing parts from reference TRBV11-2 and TRBJ1-1): EAGVAQSPRYKIIEKRQSVAFWCNPISGHATLYWYQQILGQGPKLLIQFQNNGVVDDSQLPKDRFSAERLKGVDSTLKIQPAKLEDSAVYLCASSLNSNTEAFFGQGTRLTVV.

The gene calls are TRBV6-1 and TRBJ2-1, with 10 bases fitting TRBD1. The germline CDR1 and CDR2 sequences are MNHNS and SASEGT. The CDR3 is 15 amino acids. The J segment lost 4 bases and the V segment lost 4 bases, leaving 4 bases of the junction unmatched. CDR3 nucleotides: TGTGCCAGCAGTGCGGACAGGGGGAGTTACAATGAGCAGTTCTTC. Its protein is CASSADRGSYNEQFF.

The chain recombines TRBV6-4 with TRBJ2-3, with TRBD1 matching over 9 bases. V shed 3 bases, J shed 2 bases, and the junction held 3 bases outside the gene matches. Germline assignment: CDR1 MRHNA and CDR2 SNTAGT. The CDR3 spans 15 residues. In nucleotides, the CDR3 is TGTGCCAGCAGTGAACAGGGGGCGGTCACAGATACGCAGTATTTT. This sequence encodes CASSEQGAVTDTQYF.

CDR3 sequence (DNA): TGTGCCAGCAGCTTCACTAGCGCACAAGAGACCCAGTACTTC. It codes for CASSFTSAQETQYF. The chain recombines TRBV11-1 with TRBJ2-5, with 7 nucleotides matching TRBD2. The V gene end was trimmed by 3 bases and the J gene end by 2 bases; junction bases not matched to a gene: 3. CDR3 size: 14 residues. Germline lookup yields CDR1 SGHAT and CDR2 FQDESV (reference sequence).

The rearrangement joins TRBV7-2 to TRBJ2-3; 15 bases fit TRBD2. The length of the CDR3 is 16 residues. Trimming cost V 5 bases and J 2 bases; bases outside gene matches: 2. Germline CDR1 reads SGHTA; CDR2 reads FQGNSA. CDR3 sequence reads: CASSRTSGGVTDTQYF. DNA of the CDR3: TGTGCCAGCAGCCGGACTAGCGGGGGGGTCACAGATACGCAGTATTTT.

The chain links TRBV21-1 to TRBJ2-1; the table's D call TRBD2 went unverified against the DNA. TRBV21-1 is tagged as a pseudogene. The CDR3 spans 16 residues. The CDR3 sequence is CASSKNVLLAYNEQFF. CDR3 coding DNA: TGTGCCAGCAGCAAAAACGTACTGCTAGCCTACAATGAGCAGTTCTTC.

This chain uses TRBV6-1 with TRBJ2-3, with TRBD2 matching 10 bases. The CDR3 totals 15 residues. V was clipped by 7 bases and J by 1 base; unmatched bases: 5. Germline V gene data show CDR1 as MNHNS and CDR2 as SASEGT. CDR3 residues: CASNRLAGGTDTQYF. The CDR3 coding sequence is TGTGCCAGCAATCGGCTAGCGGGAGGCACAGATACGCAGTATTTT.

V is TRBV2 and J is TRBJ2-3; 13 nucleotides match TRBD2. Germline V gives CDR1 SNHLY, CDR2 FYNNEI. This CDR3 spans 15 amino acids. Trimming cost V 4 bases and J 4 bases; bases outside gene matches: 2. The CDR3 sequence is CASSVTSGGADTQYF. CDR3 sequence (DNA): TGTGCCAGCAGTGTCACTAGCGGGGGGGCAGATACGCAGTATTTT.

The chain uses TRBV5-4 and TRBJ2-3, with D perhaps TRBD1 (5 bases). The germline V gene encodes CDR1 SGHNT and CDR2 YYREEE (reference sequence). V was shortened by 0 bases and J by 4 bases, with 6 bases between the two germline ends. The CDR3 runs to 13 residues. For the CDR3, the DNA is TGTGCCAGCAGCTTGGCAGGGCCAGATACGCAGTATTTT. The encoded protein is CASSLAGPDTQYF. Full variable domain (outside the CDR3, taken from reference TRBV5-4 and TRBJ2-3): ETGVTQSPTHLIKTRGQQVTLRCSSQSGHNTVSWYQQALGQGPQFIFQYYREEENGRGNFPPRFSGLQFPNYSSELNVNALELDDSALYLCASSLAGPDTQYFGPGTRLTVL.

The V gene is TRBV30, the J gene TRBJ2-5; TRBD2 is a possible D gene (6 bases). The length of the CDR3 is 16 residues. V was trimmed by 0 bases and J by 2 bases, leaving 16 bases between them. Germline CDR1 and CDR2: GTSNPN and SVGIG (reference sequence). Here the CDR3 reads CAWSVGFSSVQETQYF. CDR3 coding DNA: TGTGCCTGGAGTGTAGGATTTTCTAGCGTACAAGAGACCCAGTACTTC. The full variable domain, its missing parts supplied by reference TRBV30 and TRBJ2-5, is SQTIHQWPATLVQPVGSPLSLECTVEGTSNPNLYWYRQAAGRGLQLLFYSVGIGQISSEVPQNLSASRPQDRQFILSSKKLLLSDSGFYLCAWSVGFSSVQETQYFGPGTRLLVL.

The V gene is TRBV5-4, the J gene TRBJ1-2; 8 bases map to TRBD1. The CDR3 spans 13 residues. Germline values: CDR1 SGHNT, CDR2 YYREEE (reference sequence). V lost 4 bases, J lost 6 bases, and 5 bases stayed unmatched. CDR3 DNA: TGTGCCAGCAGCCGGACAGGGAGTAATGGCTACACCTTC. It encodes CASSRTGSNGYTF.

In DNA, the CDR3 is TGTGCCAGTAGAAACGGCTACGAGCAGTACTTC. It specifies CASRNGYEQYF. V is TRBV19 and J is TRBJ2-7; D uncertain. This CDR3 has 11 residues. Germline V gene data show CDR1 as LNHDA and CDR2 as SQIVND (reference sequence). V lost 6 bases and J 3 bases, leaving 6 bases between the germline ends. Supplemented by reference TRBV19 and TRBJ2-7, the full variable domain reads DGGITQSPKYLFRKEGQNVTLSCEQNLNHDAMYWYRQDPGQGLRLIYYSQIVNDFQKGDIAEGYSVSREKKESFPLTVTSAQKNPTAFYLCASRNGYEQYFGPGTRLTVT.

The CDR3 spells CASSGTGIIDGYTF. CDR3 coding DNA: TGTGCCAGCAGTGGGACAGGGATAATAGATGGCTACACCTTC. V and J are TRBV2 and TRBJ1-2; 8 nucleotides agree with TRBD1. The ends lost 4 bases at V and 6 bases at J; junction bases unmatched: 7. This CDR3 spans 14 amino acids. Germline CDR1 is SNHLY and CDR2 is FYNNEI.

This chain links TRBV6-5 with TRBJ2-7, with TRBD1 identical over 8 bases. The CDR3 is 15 residues long. Trimming took 0 bases from V and 4 from J; bases not matched to a gene: 5. In germline, CDR1 is MNHEY, CDR2 SVGAGI. In nucleotides, the CDR3 is TGTGCCAGCAGTTACTCGGGCAGGGGGCCATACGAGCAGTACTTC. Its translation is CASSYSGRGPYEQYF.

This clone appeared a single time. CDR3 sequence: CASSVGRSGGYYNEQFF. The CDR3 DNA sequence: TGTGCCAGCAGCGTAGGTCGAAGCGGGGGATACTACAATGAGCAGTTCTTC. The chain recombines TRBV9 with TRBJ2-1, with TRBD2 identical over 8 bases. CDR3 length: 17 residues. From germline, CDR1 is SGDLS and CDR2 YYNGEE. The trim removed 0 bases at V and 3 bases at J, leaving 8 bases unmatched.

V is TRBV7-9 and J is TRBJ1-2; 7 bases fit TRBD1. The CDR3 covers 11 residues. With 4 bases clipped from V and 14 bases from J, the junction kept 7 bases outside the gene matches. Germline values: CDR1 SEHNR, CDR2 FQNEAQ (reference sequence). CDR3 amino acids: CASSSDRILTF. DNA of the CDR3: TGTGCCAGCAGCTCGGACAGGATTTTAACCTTC.

V usage is TRBV7-2 and J usage is TRBJ1-2; D is perhaps TRBD1 (6 bases). V lost 2 bases to trimming and J lost 8 bases, with 15 bases between them. Germline CDR1 reads SGHTA; CDR2 reads FQGNSA. The CDR3 has 14 amino acids. The CDR3 loop reads CASSLRTAREGYTF. For the CDR3, the DNA is TGTGCCAGCAGCTTAAGGACAGCGAGAGAAGGCTACACCTTC.

The chain recombines TRBV6-1 with TRBJ1-1; D is undetermined. Trimming took off 5 bases at V and 4 bases at J, with 11 bases between the two ends. The CDR3 contains 13 residues. The germline gives CDR1 MNHNS, CDR2 SASEGT. CDR3 bases: TGTGCCAGCAGTTTAAGCGGCGGCACTGAAGCTTTCTTT. Its translation is CASSLSGGTEAFF.

This rearrangement joins TRBV29-1 to TRBJ1-2; perhaps TRBD1 as D (5 bases). Per germline, CDR1 SQVTM and CDR2 ANQGSEA. This CDR3 spans 14 amino acids. The ends were cut back, 3 bases at V and 0 bases at J, with 11 bases in the middle. The CDR3 DNA sequence: TGCAGCGTTGATGTTGGAGGGGCTAACTATGGCTACACCTTC. Translated, it gives CSVDVGGANYGYTF.

This chain connects TRBV20-1 to TRBJ2-3; D gene uncertain. V gave up 3 bases and J gave up 5 bases, with 3 bases separating them. The CDR3 sequence is 10 residues long. Germline V gene lookup returns CDR1 DFQATT and CDR2 SNEGSKA (reference sequence). DNA of the CDR3: TGCAGTGCTAGTAAAGATACGCAGTATTTT. This translates into CSASKDTQYF.

CDR3 nucleotide sequence: TGTGCCAGCAGCGAACAACAAGAGACCCAGTACTTC. Translating it yields CASSEQQETQYF. The J gene is TRBJ2-5, the V gene TRBV7-6; D remains ambiguous. The CDR3 covers 12 residues. V was trimmed by 5 bases and J by 2 bases, leaving 6 bases between them. Per germline, CDR1 SGHVS and CDR2 FNYEAQ.

Notes on this clone: At the DNA level, this CDR3 is encoded by other sequences in the same sample as well. This chain connects TRBV7-2 to TRBJ1-5; 7 bases fit TRBD1. The V and J ends lost 1 base and 0 bases, in that order; junction bases with no gene match: 0. The CDR3 has 15 amino acids. CDR1 is SGHTA and CDR2 is FQGNSA in the germline V gene. CDR3 bases: TGTGCCAGCAGCTTAGACAGGGGTAGCAATCAGCCCCAGCATTTT. Protein sequence: CASSLDRGSNQPQHF. Together with reference TRBV7-2 and TRBJ1-5, the CDR3 gives the full variable domain: GAGVSQSPSNKVTEKGKDVELRCDPISGHTALYWYRQSLGQGLEFLIYFQGNSAPDKSGLPSDRFSAERTGGSVSTLTIQRTQQEDSAVYLCASSLDRGSNQPQHFGDGTRLSIL.

The V and J genes are TRBV19 and TRBJ1-1; 10 nucleotides align to TRBD1. This CDR3 has 19 amino acids. The J segment lost 5 bases and the V segment lost 3 bases, leaving 18 bases of the junction unmatched. From germline, CDR1 is LNHDA and CDR2 SQIVND (reference sequence). CDR3 DNA sequence: TGTGCCAGTAGTATTCTCAGAGAAAACACGGGACAGGGGAGTACTGAAGCTTTCTTT. This gives the protein CASSILRENTGQGSTEAFF.

The chain combines TRBV28 with TRBJ2-1, with TRBD2 matching 8 bases. Germline CDR1 and CDR2: MDHEN and SYDVKM. This CDR3 has 16 residues. The ends lost 6 bases at V and 3 bases at J; junction bases unmatched: 10. The CDR3 DNA follows: TGTGCCAGCAGCCAACAAGCGGGAGCTATCTACAATGAGCAGTTCTTC. Translating it yields CASSQQAGAIYNEQFF.

This rearrangement joins TRBV29-1 to TRBJ1-2; TRBD1 matches at 7 bases. The V and J ends lost 5 bases and 7 bases, in that order; junction bases with no gene match: 31. CDR1 SQVTM and CDR2 ANQGSEA come from the germline V gene. The CDR3 spans 20 residues. The CDR3 coding sequence is TGCAGCGTTCTCAGACCGCCCCCCTTCACCGAGGGGGCAAGGAAAGCTGGCTACACCTTC. Amino acid sequence: CSVLRPPPFTEGARKAGYTF.

This chain connects TRBV6-1 to TRBJ1-1, with D perhaps TRBD1 (6 bases). Trimming shortened V by 7 bases and J by 4 bases, and 19 bases separated the two germline ends. CDR1 and CDR2 from the germline V gene are MNHNS and SASEGT. The CDR3 extends over 15 amino acids. The CDR3 sequence is CASKMQGISGTEAFF. The DNA of the CDR3 is TGTGCCAGCAAGATGCAGGGGATTTCGGGCACTGAAGCTTTCTTT.